These T cell receptor beta chains were read from a single sample in a study of blood T cell repertoires in COVID-19. Produced via immunoSEQ multiplex PCR; TCRdb's table is partial and in-frame only. The sample holds 200,000 to 250,000 clones, roughly 80% seen once. The sequenced sample consisted of peripheral blood. The source is a woman aged 80 or over with COVID-19, enrolled during active disease. The CDR3 runs from the conserved cysteine through the conserved F or W. A D gene is named only where the DNA matches it firmly. Rows may omit the clone size; those that give it use once, few, many or a size class.

D: NA; length: 15; V: TRBV5-4; J: TRBJ2-1; size: NA; DNA: TGTGCCAGCAGCTTGGGCGGGGGCCTATACAATGAGCAGTTCTTC; CDR3: CASSLGGGLYNEQFF
D: TRBD2; length: 16; V: TRBV18; J: TRBJ2-1; size: once; DNA: TGTGCCAGCTCACCTCCGGCGGGAGGAAGAGGGAATGAGCAGTTCTTC; CDR3: CASSPPAGGRGNEQFF
D: TRBD1; length: 17; V: TRBV18; J: TRBJ1-6; size: NA; DNA: TGTGCCAGCTCGACTCGTGGGGGGACAGGGAGCAATTCACCCCTCCACTTT; CDR3: CASSTRGGTGSNSPLHF
D: TRBD2; length: 16; V: TRBV6-2/TRBV6-3; J: TRBJ2-7; size: NA; DNA: TGTGCCAGCAGTTTCGGGACTAGCGGTTCTCGGAACGAGCAGTACTTC; CDR3: CASSFGTSGSRNEQYF
D: NA; length: 15; V: TRBV2; J: TRBJ1-5; size: NA; DNA: TGTGCCAGCAGTGAAGAGGGGGTTAGCAATCAGCCCCAGCATTTT; CDR3: CASSEEGVSNQPQHF
D: NA; length: 14; V: TRBV19; J: TRBJ1-1; size: few; DNA: TGTGCCAGTAGTATCGGGGGGAGGAACACTGAAGCTTTCTTT; CDR3: CASSIGGRNTEAFF
D: NA; length: 13; V: TRBV19; J: TRBJ1-1; size: NA; DNA: TGTGCCAGTAGAAAACAGGTGAACACTGAAGCTTTCTTT; CDR3: CASRKQVNTEAFF
D: NA; length: 18; V: TRBV19; J: TRBJ2-7; size: NA; DNA: TGTGCCAGTAGTATAGGAGAAATAAATCGTAGAGGCGGCTACGAGCAGTACTTC; CDR3: CASSIGEINRRGGYEQYF
D: TRBD1; length: 13; V: TRBV30; J: TRBJ1-5; size: NA; DNA: TGTGCCTGGAGTGAAACAGGGGGAACGCCCCAGCATTTT; CDR3: CAWSETGGTPQHF
D: NA; length: 16; V: TRBV7-2; J: TRBJ2-3; size: NA; DNA: TGTGCCAGCAGCTTAGGTTCACTAGGTGGCACAGATACGCAGTATTTT; CDR3: CASSLGSLGGTDTQYF
D: NA; length: 19; V: TRBV4-2; J: TRBJ1-4; size: NA; DNA: TGTGCCAGCAGCCCAAGCTTAGGGCTTACGGGATTGGGTAATGAAAAACTGTTTTTT; CDR3: CASSPSLGLTGLGNEKLFF
D: NA; length: 13; V: TRBV10-3; J: TRBJ1-5; size: once; DNA: TGTGCCATCAGTGTTGAGAGCAATCAGCCCCAGCATTTT; CDR3: CAISVESNQPQHF
D: TRBD1; length: 12; V: TRBV2; J: TRBJ1-2; size: NA; DNA: TGTGCCAGCAGGGGGGACAGCTATGGCTACACCTTC; CDR3: CASRGDSYGYTF
D: NA; length: 13; V: TRBV30; J: TRBJ1-3; size: NA; DNA: TGTGCCTGGGGGAGCGGCTCTGGAAACACCATATATTTT; CDR3: CAWGSGSGNTIYF
D: TRBD2; length: 14; V: TRBV5-1; J: TRBJ2-2; size: NA; DNA: TGCGCCAGCAGCTCCTCGGGGGGCACCGGGGAGCTGTTTTTT; CDR3: CASSSSGGTGELFF
D: TRBD1; length: 14; V: TRBV18; J: TRBJ1-1; size: NA; DNA: TGTGCCAGCTCACCTAACAGGGGTGACACTGAAGCTTTCTTT; CDR3: CASSPNRGDTEAFF
D: TRBD1; length: 18; V: TRBV5-4; J: TRBJ2-7; size: NA; DNA: TGTGCCAGCAGCTTGGTCCTCAAAGCGACAGGGGGCCCCTACGAGCAGTACTTC; CDR3: CASSLVLKATGGPYEQYF
D: NA; length: 16; V: TRBV5-5; J: TRBJ1-1; size: NA; DNA: TGTGCCAGCAGCACCTTGGGGGGACGGGGGGCCGGTGAAGCTTTCTTT; CDR3: CASSTLGGRGAGEAFF
D: NA; length: 15; V: TRBV5-4; J: TRBJ2-7; size: NA; DNA: TGTGCCAGCAGCCTGACAGGGTTGGGGGGCTACGAGCAGTACTTC; CDR3: CASSLTGLGGYEQYF
D: NA; length: 15; V: TRBV7-2; J: TRBJ1-6; size: NA; DNA: TGTGCCAGCAGCCCCCATTGGACAGCCAATTCACCCCTCCACTTT; CDR3: CASSPHWTANSPLHF
D: NA; length: 15; V: TRBV6-1; J: TRBJ1-2; size: once; DNA: TGTGCCAGCAGTTCCCCTGATTTAGCTAACTATGGCTACACCTTC; CDR3: CASSSPDLANYGYTF
D: NA; length: 12; V: TRBV30; J: TRBJ1-2; size: few; DNA: TGTGCCTGGAGACAGATGAGTAGTGGCTACACCTTC; CDR3: CAWRQMSSGYTF
D: NA; length: 15; V: TRBV4-2; J: TRBJ2-1; size: NA; DNA: TGTGCCAGCAGCCAAGATCTCCCTCCCTACAATGAGCAGTTCTTC; CDR3: CASSQDLPPYNEQFF